Listed below are T cell receptor beta chains from one sample, sequenced in a study of T cell responses to AZD1222 COVID-19 vaccine. TCRdb's copy holds only in-frame clones and misses some; the assay was immunoSEQ multiplex PCR. The repertoire holds approximately 80,000 clones, more than 75% seen once, with 20% to 25% in the top ten. The material was peripheral blood, obtained on day 0 of AZD1222 vaccination. All receptors derive from an adult in good health. Each CDR3 is given with its conserved first and last residue. A D gene is named only where the DNA matches it firmly. Rows may omit the clone size; those that give it use once, few, many or a size class.

>TRBV21-1|NA|TRBJ1-2|NA
TGTGCCAGCAGCAAACACGGGACAGGGGTTAACTATGGCTACACCTTC
CASSKHGTGVNYGYTF
>TRBV2|once|TRBJ1-2|NA
TGTGCCAGCAGTGGGGTGACGGGAGCTAACTATGGCTACACCTTC
CASSGVTGANYGYTF
>TRBV20-1|NA|TRBJ2-5|NA
TGCAGTGCTAGGGTTCGGGAGACCCAGTACTTC
CSARVRETQYF
>TRBV28|once|TRBJ1-2|NA
TGTGCCAGCAGTACGGACTATGGCTACACCTTC
CASSTDYGYTF
>TRBV9|NA|TRBJ2-7|TRBD1
TGTGCCAGCAGCGCGGACAGGTCGGGGGAGCAGTACTTC
CASSADRSGEQYF
>TRBV28|NA|TRBJ2-3|NA
TGTGCCAGCCCCGGGACCCCCACAGATACGCAGTATTTT
CASPGTPTDTQYF
>TRBV12-5|NA|TRBJ2-7|NA
TGTGCTAGTGGTTTAGGCTACGAGCAGTACTTC
CASGLGYEQYF
>TRBV6-1|NA|TRBJ1-3|NA
TGTGCCAGCAGTGAACAGGGATCGTACGGAAACACCATATATTTT
CASSEQGSYGNTIYF
>TRBV5-4|once|TRBJ1-5|NA
TGTGCCAGCAGCTGGGGAACAGATCAGCCCCAGCATTTT
CASSWGTDQPQHF
>TRBV7-2|once|TRBJ1-5|NA
TGTGCCAGCAGCTTAGAGGTCCGGACAGTGAATCAGCCCCAGCATTTT
CASSLEVRTVNQPQHF
>TRBV7-8|NA|TRBJ2-5|TRBD1
TGTGCCAGCAGCCCCCAAGCCGGGACAGGGGTTTTTGGTTTGAGAGAGACCCAGTACTTC
CASSPQAGTGVFGLRETQYF
>TRBV19|few|TRBJ1-1|NA
TGTGCCAGTAGTATATCCTCCTGGACTGAAGCTTTCTTT
CASSISSWTEAFF
>TRBV19|NA|TRBJ1-5|NA
TGTGCCAGTAGTGACGCCTGGGGCGCGGGTCAGCCCCAGCATTTT
CASSDAWGAGQPQHF
>TRBV6-4|NA|TRBJ1-1|NA
TGTGCCAGCAGTGACTCAGGCGTGGCAGAGAAAACTTTCTTT
CASSDSGVAEKTFF
>TRBV11-3|NA|TRBJ1-2|NA
TGTGCCAGCAGGTCCGGGGTGGGCTATGGCTACACCTTC
CASRSGVGYGYTF
>TRBV5-5|NA|TRBJ2-7|NA
TGTGCCAGCAGCTTGTTACAGAGTATCTACGAGCAGTACTTC
CASSLLQSIYEQYF